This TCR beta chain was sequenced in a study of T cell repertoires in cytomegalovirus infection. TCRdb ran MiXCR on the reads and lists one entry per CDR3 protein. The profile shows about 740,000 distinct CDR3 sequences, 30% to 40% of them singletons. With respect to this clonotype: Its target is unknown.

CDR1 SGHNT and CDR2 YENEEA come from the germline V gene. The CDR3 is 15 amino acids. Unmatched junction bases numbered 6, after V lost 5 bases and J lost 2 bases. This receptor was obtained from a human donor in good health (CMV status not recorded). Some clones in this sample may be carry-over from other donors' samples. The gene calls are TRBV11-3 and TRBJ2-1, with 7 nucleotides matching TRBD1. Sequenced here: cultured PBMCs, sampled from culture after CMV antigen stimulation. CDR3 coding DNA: TGTGCCAGCAGCCTGGGACAGTCAACCTACAATGAGCAGTTCTTC. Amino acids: CASSLGQSTYNEQFF. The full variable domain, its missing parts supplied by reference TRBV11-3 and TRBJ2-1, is EAGVVQSPRYKIIEKKQPVAFWCNPISGHNTLYWYLQNLGQGPELLIRYENEEAVDDSQLPKDRFSAERLKGVDSTLKIQPAELGDSAVYLCASSLGQSTYNEQFFGPGTRLTVL.